Listed below are T cell receptor beta chains from one sample, sequenced in a study of immune characterization of retroperitoneal liposarcoma. A single record per CDR3 protein comes from TCRdb applying MiXCR to the PCR reads. The sample shows roughly 8,000 distinct CDR3 sequences, less than 30% of them seen only once. Sample: blood. The receptors were gathered from a male donor with retroperitoneal liposarcoma. Each CDR3 is given with its conserved first and last residue. The D gene is left open where the match is weak. Only part of the rows carry a size: once, few, many, or a class if the clone is expanded.

d_call j_call clone_size v_call cdr3_aa cdr3_nt
TRBD2 TRBJ2-3 medium-sized TRBV6-1 CATSLAGITDTQYF TGTGCCACGTCACTAGCGGGTATCACAGATACGCAGTATTTT
- TRBJ2-2 large TRBV10-3 CAISAGGAVNTGELFF TGTGCCATCAGTGCCGGAGGGGCTGTGAACACCGGGGAGCTGTTTTTT
TRBD1 TRBJ2-1 medium-sized TRBV10-3 CAIKRAGTDNEQFF TGTGCCATCAAACGAGCCGGGACAGACAATGAGCAGTTCTTC
TRBD1 TRBJ2-1 - TRBV20-1 CSSRTGRGYEQFF TGCAGTTCCCGGACAGGGCGAGGTTATGAGCAGTTCTTC
TRBD2 TRBJ2-7 - TRBV12-3/TRBV12-4 CASTLAGVVYEQYF TGTGCCAGCACCCTAGCGGGAGTAGTGTACGAGCAGTACTTC
TRBD1 TRBJ1-4 few TRBV30 CAWSADRLGEKLFF TGTGCCTGGAGTGCGGACAGGCTAGGTGAAAAACTGTTTTTT
- TRBJ2-3 medium-sized TRBV6-1 CASSDTGKLDTQYF TGTGCCAGCAGTGATACAGGGAAGTTGGATACGCAGTATTTT
- TRBJ2-2 few TRBV12-3/TRBV12-4 CASSRGAGELFF TGTGCCAGCAGTAGGGGCGCCGGGGAGCTGTTTTTT
- TRBJ1-5 few TRBV12-3/TRBV12-4 CASSSRRYQPQHF TGTGCCAGCAGTTCAAGGAGATATCAGCCCCAGCATTTT
- TRBJ2-1 - TRBV6-1 CASSQDTDSSSYEQFF TGTGCCAGCAGTCAGGATACGGACTCCTCCTCCTACGAGCAGTTCTTC
- TRBJ2-7 once TRBV6-5 CASSYGTANEQYF TGTGCCAGCAGTTACGGGACGGCCAATGAGCAGTACTTC
TRBD1 TRBJ2-7 many TRBV7-2 CASSLAGTGTEQYF TGTGCCAGCAGCTTAGCGGGGACAGGGACGGAGCAGTACTTC
- TRBJ1-4 medium-sized TRBV6-5 CASSYGTTNEKLFF TGTGCCAGCAGTTACGGGACCACTAATGAAAAACTGTTTTTT
- TRBJ2-1 - TRBV12-3/TRBV12-4 CASIEANSRTGEQFF TGTGCCAGCATTGAAGCGAACTCGAGGACCGGTGAGCAGTTCTTC
TRBD2 TRBJ2-3 medium-sized TRBV12-3/TRBV12-4 CASSFGLAGGTDTQYF TGTGCCAGCAGTTTCGGACTAGCGGGAGGCACAGATACGCAGTATTTT
TRBD2 TRBJ2-2 large TRBV6-1 CASSEVGGSLTGELFF TGTGCCAGCAGTGAAGTCGGCGGGAGTCTCACCGGGGAGCTGTTTTTT
TRBD1 TRBJ2-2 - TRBV6-5 CASRRDRVTGELFF TGTGCCAGCAGACGGGACAGGGTCACCGGGGAGCTGTTTTTT